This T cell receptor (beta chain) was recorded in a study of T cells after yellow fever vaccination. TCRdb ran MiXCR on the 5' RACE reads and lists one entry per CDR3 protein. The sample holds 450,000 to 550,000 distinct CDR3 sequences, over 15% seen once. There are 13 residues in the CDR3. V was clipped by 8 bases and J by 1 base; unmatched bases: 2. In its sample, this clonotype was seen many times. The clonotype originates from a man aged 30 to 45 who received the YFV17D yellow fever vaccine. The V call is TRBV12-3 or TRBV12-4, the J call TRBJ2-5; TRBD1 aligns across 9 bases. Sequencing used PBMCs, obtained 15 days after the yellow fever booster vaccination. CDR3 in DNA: TGTGCCAGCGGGGACAGGGCCCAAGAGACCCAGTACTTC. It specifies CASGDRAQETQYF.